These 13 T cell receptor beta chains share one sample of origin, sequenced in a study of post-analysis software for immune sequencing data. The study's findings and limits: Controls showed lower frequencies than patients for roughly five TRBV segments, and TRBV5-6, TRBV5-1 and TRBV20-1 were among these.

These receptors have no identified antigens. Included in the TCR beta cDNA libraries were unique molecular identifiers. Via MiXCR, TCRdb re-called the PCR reads, giving one row per CDR3 protein. Altogether about 540,000 distinct CDR3 sequences are present, less than 40% being singletons, with the ten largest covering under 7%. Material: blood. The receptor set was obtained from a girl aged 2 to 17 with multiple sclerosis.

This clonotype was seen only a few times. This chain connects TRBV6-6 to TRBJ2-1; tentative D call: TRBD2 (5 bases). Per germline, CDR1 MNHNY and CDR2 SVGAGI (reference sequence). This CDR3 region has 13 residues. V was clipped by 2 bases and J by 8 bases, with 10 bases between them. For the CDR3, the DNA is TGTGCCAGCAGTTACCGGGGTGTGGATGAGCAGTTCTTC. Amino acid sequence: CASSYRGVDEQFF.

The chain joins TRBV11-2 to TRBJ2-7; D tentatively reads TRBD1 or TRBD2 (5 bases each). The ends were cut back, 9 bases at V and 6 bases at J, with 9 bases in the middle. The CDR3 is made up of 10 amino acids. Germline V gene data show CDR1 as SGHAT and CDR2 as FQNNGV. The chain's CDR3 is CARGVPEQYF. In nucleotides, the CDR3 is TGTGCCAGGGGGGTCCCCGAGCAGTACTTC.

J is TRBJ2-1 and V is TRBV5-1; TRBD2 matches 8 bases. Unmatched junction bases numbered 9, after V lost 4 bases and J lost 12 bases. CDR3 length: 13 residues. The germline gives CDR1 SGHRS, CDR2 YFSETQ. The CDR3 region has the DNA TGCGCCAGCAGCCCGGGGGGGCGGGCTGTGCAGTTCTTC. It codes for CASSPGGRAVQFF.

The rearrangement joins TRBV9 to TRBJ1-2; D not certain. V gave up 4 bases and J gave up 4 bases, with 20 bases separating them. Per germline, CDR1 SGDLS and CDR2 YYNGEE. The CDR3 runs 16 residues. The CDR3 reads CASSSRRSEGLYGYTF. Here the CDR3 DNA reads TGTGCCAGCAGCTCCCGTAGGTCAGAGGGTCTCTATGGCTACACCTTC.

This chain uses TRBV5-1 with TRBJ2-7; a possible D gene is TRBD2 (6 bases). The CDR3 contains 14 residues. Germline values: CDR1 SGHRS, CDR2 YFSETQ. The V and J ends lost 4 bases and 4 bases respectively, with 15 bases between them. The CDR3 sequence: CASSPGVSGYEQYF. The DNA of the CDR3 is TGCGCCAGCAGCCCGGGGGTATCGGGTTACGAGCAGTACTTC.

This clonotype was observed a few times. The rearrangement joins TRBV5-1 to TRBJ2-5; 14 nucleotides agree with TRBD2. J was trimmed by 4 bases and V by 4 bases; bases with no gene match: 12. CDR1 and CDR2 from the germline V gene are SGHRS and YFSETQ. The length of the CDR3 is 18 residues. CDR3 protein: CASSTVAGTSGGAETQYF. The CDR3 coding sequence is TGCGCCAGCAGCACGGTAGCCGGGACTAGCGGGGGCGCAGAGACCCAGTACTTC.

This sequence joins TRBV18 and TRBJ1-1; TRBD1 is a possible D gene (5 bases). Germline values: CDR1 KGHSH, CDR2 LQKENI. The CDR3 runs to 13 residues. V lost 11 bases and J lost 0, with 13 bases in between. CDR3 DNA: TGTGCCGGCCAAGGGGTCCTGAACACTGAAGCTTTCTTT. This codes for CAGQGVLNTEAFF. The whole variable domain, filled in from reference TRBV18 and TRBJ1-1, reads NAGVMQNPRHLVRRRGQEARLRCSPMKGHSHVYWYRQLPEEGLKFMVYLQKENIIDESGMPKERFSAEFPKEGPSILRIQQVVRGDSAAYFCAGQGVLNTEAFFGQGTRLTVV.

The V gene is TRBV20-1, the J gene TRBJ1-4; a possible D gene is TRBD1 (5 bases). Trimming stripped 5 bases from V and 8 bases from J, with 15 bases between. The germline V gene encodes CDR1 DFQATT and CDR2 SNEGSKA (reference sequence). The CDR3 is 13 residues long. CDR3 DNA sequence: TGCAGTGCTCAACTCCAGGGATCCGAAAAACTGTTTTTT. It yields the protein CSAQLQGSEKLFF.

The chain combines TRBV7-9 with TRBJ2-1, with 11 bases identical to TRBD2. Germline V gene sequence: CDR1 SEHNR, CDR2 FQNEAQ (reference sequence). The junction had 10 bases not matched to a gene; V was cut back by 5 bases and J by 10 bases. The CDR3 extends over 15 amino acids. CDR3 DNA sequence: TGTGCCAGCAGCCCCCCTCGGCCTAGCGGGGGGGAGCAGTTCTTC. The encoded protein is CASSPPRPSGGEQFF.

This clonotype appeared many times. This chain connects TRBV4-2 to TRBJ2-7; D gene uncertain. The V gene lost 0 bases and the J gene lost 4 bases, with 10 bases spanning the gap. The CDR3 loop spans 14 amino acids. Germline loops: CDR1 LGHNA, CDR2 YNFKEQ. As DNA, the CDR3 is TGTGCCAGCAGCCAAGAAATGGCAGGTTACGAGCAGTACTTC. Its translation: CASSQEMAGYEQYF.

This clonotype showed up just a few times. V gene TRBV5-6 combines with J gene TRBJ2-5, with D unresolved. Trimming removed 4 bases at V and 4 bases at J, with 11 bases between. This CDR3 is built from 13 residues. Germline CDR1 SGHDT, CDR2 YYEEEE. This CDR3 reads CASSPAVGETQYF. In DNA form, the CDR3 reads TGTGCCAGCAGCCCGGCTGTTGGAGAGACCCAGTACTTC.

The chain couples TRBV7-9 to TRBJ1-2; D may be TRBD1 (5 bases). The CDR3 covers 16 residues. Per germline, CDR1 SEHNR and CDR2 FQNEAQ (reference sequence). V lost 5 bases and J 3 bases, leaving 19 bases between the germline ends. The CDR3: CASSPTGTLPDYGYTF. CDR3 in DNA: TGTGCCAGCAGCCCGACCGGGACCTTACCCGACTATGGCTACACCTTC. Full variable domain (missing parts from reference TRBV7-9 and TRBJ1-2): DTGVSQNPRHKITKRGQNVTFRCDPISEHNRLYWYRQTLGQGPEFLTYFQNEAQLEKSRLLSDRFSAERPKGSFSTLEIQRTEQGDSAMYLCASSPTGTLPDYGYTFGSGTRLTVV.

The CDR3 reads CASSNTGSGANVLTF. The DNA for the CDR3 is TGTGCCAGCAGTAACACAGGCTCTGGGGCCAACGTCCTGACTTTC. The rearrangement uses TRBV25-1 and TRBJ2-6, with D perhaps matching TRBD1 (5 bases). Germline CDR1 MGHDK, CDR2 SYGVNS. Trimming took 5 bases from V and 0 from J, leaving 8 bases between them. The CDR3 is made up of 15 amino acids.